A single T cell receptor (beta chain) is shown here with its context. This clone was counted between two and nine times. The clone's antigen remains unknown. No much larger clone exists at a distance of one base, and base qualities are not known. Library prep was done by the immunoSEQ multiplex PCR assay. TCRdb holds this immuneACCESS table with in-frame rearrangements only. Some clones are missing; in checked studies, unresolved V genes explain under half, and the rest has no known cause. This sample comprises about 34,000 clones, roughly 90% of them detected only once. Roughly 4% of the sample rests with the top ten. This sample was included in a study of T cell changes during pregnancy in multiple sclerosis (dated by TCRdb to 2018 to 2020). Background on the whole study: The study looked at changes in the T cell repertoire across pregnancy in women with multiple sclerosis.

The CDR3 covers 15 residues, taking in both the cysteine and the phenylalanine. The read is trimmed to its CDR3 DNA, 45 bases read in frame from base 1. CDR1 MNHNS and CDR2 SASEGT were looked up in the germline V gene. The germline V and J ends show losses of 1 base and 9 bases respectively, and no gene match explains 6 bases of the junction. The V and J segments used are TRBV6-1 and TRBJ2-1; the junction holds 10 bases that match TRBD2. The sequencing used CD8+ T cells from peripheral blood mononuclear cells, collected in the third trimester of pregnancy. The source is a female donor with multiple sclerosis, enrolled in a pregnancy study. DNA sequence: TGTGCCAGCAGTGAAGAAGCTAGCGGGGGAACTGAGCAGTTCTTC. Its product reads: CASSEEASGGTEQFF.